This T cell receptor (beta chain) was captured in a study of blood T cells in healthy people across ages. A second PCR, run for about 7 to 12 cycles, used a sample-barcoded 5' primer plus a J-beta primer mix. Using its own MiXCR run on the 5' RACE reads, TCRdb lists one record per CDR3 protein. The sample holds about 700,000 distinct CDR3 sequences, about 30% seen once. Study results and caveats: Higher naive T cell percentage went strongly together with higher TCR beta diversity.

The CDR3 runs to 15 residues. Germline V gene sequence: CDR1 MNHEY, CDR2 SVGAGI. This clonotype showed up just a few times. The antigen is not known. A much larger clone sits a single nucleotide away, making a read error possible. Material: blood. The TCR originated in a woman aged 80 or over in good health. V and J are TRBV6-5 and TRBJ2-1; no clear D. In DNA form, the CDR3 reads TGTGCCTGCAGTTACTCGAATCTGGGCTACAATGAGCAGTTCTTC. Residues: CACSYSNLGYNEQFF.